The rows below give T cell receptor beta chains drawn from one sample of a study of CD8+ T cells in alopecia areata. Only in-frame clones appear in the TCRdb table, and some are missing; sequencing was by immunoSEQ multiplex PCR. The sample includes roughly 200,000 clones, 56% seen only once; the top ten take around 5.1%. Specimen: CD8+ T cells sorted from blood. The receptor set was obtained from a human donor in good health. CDR3s include the opening cysteine and the closing phenylalanine or tryptophan. The D gene is left open where the match is weak. Part of the rows lack a size; the others show once, few, many or a class for expanded clones.

d_gene	v_gene	j_gene	abundance	len	CDR3aa	CDR3nt
TRBD1	TRBV2	TRBJ1-5	few	15	CASSEGIGGGQPQHF	TGTGCCAGCAGTGAAGGAATAGGGGGCGGACAGCCCCAGCATTTT
TRBD2	TRBV7-2	TRBJ2-7	.	15	CASSLGEGRDYEQYF	TGTGCCAGCAGCCTCGGGGAGGGCAGGGACTACGAGCAGTACTTC
TRBD1	TRBV7-9	TRBJ1-2	.	15	CASSQTNGQGVGYTF	TGTGCCAGCAGCCAAACCAACGGACAGGGCGTGGGCTACACCTTC
.	TRBV7-9	TRBJ1-1	few	11	CASRGGTEAFF	TGTGCCAGTCGGGGGGGCACTGAAGCTTTCTTT
TRBD1	TRBV6-5	TRBJ1-1	few	15	CASSWGTGSNTEAFF	TGTGCCAGCAGTTGGGGGACAGGGTCGAACACTGAAGCTTTCTTT
.	TRBV5-1	TRBJ2-5	.	13	CASSSAIQETQYF	TGCGCCAGCAGCAGCGCAATCCAAGAGACCCAGTACTTC
.	TRBV27	TRBJ1-1	.	13	CASSWGSNTEAFF	TGTGCCAGCAGTTGGGGATCGAACACTGAAGCTTTCTTT
.	TRBV4-1	TRBJ2-3	.	14	CASSQVDEAGTQYF	TGCGCCAGCAGCCAAGTGGACGAAGCGGGTACGCAGTATTTT
.	TRBV5-1	TRBJ1-1	few	13	CASRQRVNTEAFF	TGCGCCAGCAGGCAAAGGGTGAACACTGAAGCTTTCTTT
.	TRBV9	TRBJ1-2	.	13	CASSAREGWGYTF	TGTGCCAGCAGTGCCAGAGAGGGCTGGGGCTACACCTTC
.	TRBV5-1	TRBJ1-1	.	15	CASAGGTAGGTEAFF	TGCGCCAGCGCCGGGGGGACCGCCGGCGGCACTGAAGCTTTCTTT
.	TRBV4-1	TRBJ1-1	once	15	CASSHPSGQNTEAFF	TGCGCCAGCAGCCACCCCTCAGGACAGAACACTGAAGCTTTCTTT
TRBD2	TRBV29-1	TRBJ2-3	.	15	CSVAGWGGSTDTQYF	TGCAGCGTTGCAGGGTGGGGGGGTTCCACAGATACGCAGTATTTT
.	TRBV7-6	TRBJ1-1	.	15	CASSEWGVGDTEAFF	TGTGCCAGCAGTGAATGGGGGGTAGGGGACACTGAAGCTTTCTTT
.	TRBV7-9	TRBJ2-3	few	13	CASRRASTDTQYF	TGTGCCAGCCGAAGGGCCTCCACAGATACGCAGTATTTT
.	TRBV15	TRBJ2-7	.	13	CATSRLNPDEQYF	TGTGCCACCAGCAGACTTAACCCGGACGAGCAGTACTTC
TRBD2	TRBV27	TRBJ2-1	few	12	CASWGLMNEQFF	TGTGCCAGCTGGGGACTAATGAATGAGCAGTTCTTC
.	TRBV4-1	TRBJ2-5	.	18	CASSPAPGGQAYQETQYF	TGCGCCAGCAGCCCCGCCCCGGGGGGACAGGCGTACCAAGAGACCCAGTACTTC